One sample yielded the 24 T cell receptor beta chains listed below, sequenced in a study of radiotherapy plus CTLA-4 blockade in lung cancer. Libraries were prepared by immunoSEQ multiplex PCR; TCRdb keeps only in-frame clonotypes and omits some of them. The profile covers roughly 75,000 clones, with 84% appearing a single time and roughly 0.87% taken by the ten largest. The sequences come from peripheral blood, collected from a patient treated with radiotherapy plus ipilimumab. The receptors here all came from a human donor with non-small cell lung cancer who had stable disease on radiotherapy plus ipilimumab.

This chain connects TRBV5-3 to TRBJ2-3; D is uncertain. TRBV5-3 counts as an open reading frame of uncertain function. Trimming pared 4 bases from V and 4 bases from J, leaving 25 bases between. This CDR3 contains 18 residues. This CDR3 is CARSHYSDSPERADTQYF. DNA for the CDR3: TGTGCCAGAAGCCACTATTCCGACTCGCCTGAAAGAGCAGATACGCAGTATTTT.

This clone has just a few counts. The chain couples TRBV18 to TRBJ2-5; tentatively, D is TRBD1 or TRBD2 (5 bases each). The CDR3 is 15 residues long. Germline lookup yields CDR1 KGHSH and CDR2 LQKENI. The V gene lost 7 bases and the J gene lost 4 bases, with 19 bases spanning the gap. DNA of the CDR3: TGTGCCAGCTTACAGGCCGGCGGGCCAGGAGAGACCCAGTACTTC. Translation: CASLQAGGPGETQYF.

This sequence joins TRBV15 and TRBJ2-1; D may match TRBD1 or TRBD2 (6 bases each). Between the trimmed V and J ends, which lost 1 base and 7 bases, there was a span of 14 bases. Germline assignment: CDR1 LNHNV and CDR2 YYDKDF (reference sequence). This CDR3 spans 15 amino acids. CDR3 loop: CATSRGQGGTNEQFF. The CDR3 DNA reads TGTGCCACCAGCAGAGGCCAGGGCGGGACAAATGAGCAGTTCTTC.

The chain combines TRBV7-9 with TRBJ2-5, with D perhaps TRBD1 (6 bases). CDR1 is SEHNR and CDR2 is FQNEAQ in the germline V gene (reference sequence). The CDR3 has 14 amino acids. The V end was cut by 0 bases, the J end by 5 bases, with 10 bases between. CDR3 nucleotide sequence: TGTGCCAGCAGCTTAGCGGCAGGGGAGGAGACCCAGTACTTC. Translation: CASSLAAGEETQYF.

This chain links TRBV7-9 with TRBJ2-1; the D is unclear. In germline, CDR1 is SEHNR, CDR2 FQNEAQ (reference sequence). This CDR3 has 14 amino acids. V dropped 5 bases and J dropped 4 bases, with 12 bases sitting between them. The CDR3 bases are TGTGCCAGCAGCCCCACTGGGGTTTACAATGAGCAGTTCTTC. Amino acid sequence: CASSPTGVYNEQFF.

The chain carries TRBV4-1 and TRBJ2-3, with D possibly TRBD2 on 5 matching bases. The CDR3 is 16 residues long. Trimming pared 1 base from V and 5 bases from J, leaving 16 bases between. CDR1 and CDR2 from the germline V gene are MGHRA and YSYEKL. The CDR3 DNA follows: TGCGCCAGCAGCCAAGTAGGCTCAACTCGGGGAGATACGCAGTATTTT. This codes for CASSQVGSTRGDTQYF.

The chain has TRBV28 and TRBJ2-7, with 7 bases matching TRBD2. V lost 2 bases and J lost 0; bases outside the gene matches: 4. CDR3 length equals 15 residues. The germline V gene has CDR1 MDHEN and CDR2 SYDVKM. As DNA, the CDR3 is TGTGCCAGCAGTTTAGATACGGGGGGCTCCTACGAGCAGTACTTC. It yields the protein CASSLDTGGSYEQYF.

J is TRBJ2-5 and V is TRBV5-8; D possibly matches TRBD1 or TRBD2 (6 bases each). Per germline, CDR1 SGHTS and CDR2 YDEGEE. V lost 6 bases and J lost 5, with 20 bases in between. CDR3 length: 15 amino acids. The CDR3 region is CASTRGAGRFETQYF. The CDR3 DNA sequence: TGTGCCAGCACCAGGGGTGCGGGAAGGTTTGAGACCCAGTACTTC.

The chain joins TRBV30 to TRBJ1-2, with 8 bases matching TRBD1. The germline V gene encodes CDR1 GTSNPN and CDR2 SVGIG (reference sequence). The ends lost 2 bases at V and 7 bases at J; junction bases unmatched: 9. The CDR3 covers 14 residues. The CDR3 sequence is CAWSIQGAGFGYTF. In nucleotides, the CDR3 is TGTGCCTGGAGTATTCAGGGGGCAGGGTTTGGCTACACCTTC.

J is TRBJ1-4 and V is TRBV11-2; D perhaps matches TRBD1 (5 bases). This CDR3 comprises 15 residues. The germline V and J ends were trimmed by 2 bases and 3 bases, with 10 bases remaining between them. The germline V gene has CDR1 SGHAT and CDR2 FQNNGV. This CDR3 is CASSLTRGPNEKLFF. CDR3 nucleotide sequence: TGTGCCAGCAGCTTAACAAGGGGTCCTAATGAAAAACTGTTTTTT.

CDR3 amino acids: CASSAPVGLNTEAFF. Written as DNA, the CDR3 is TGTGCCAGCAGCGCCCCCGTCGGACTGAACACTGAAGCTTTCTTT. The V gene is TRBV9, the J gene TRBJ1-1; D is unresolved. The germline V and J ends were trimmed by 3 bases and 0 bases, with 12 bases remaining between them. CDR3 length: 15 residues. Germline V gives CDR1 SGDLS, CDR2 YYNGEE.

The sample holds a few counts of this clone. The V call is TRBV18, the J call TRBJ1-2; a weak D match, TRBD1 (6 bases). Germline CDR1 and CDR2: KGHSH and LQKENI. V lost 3 bases to trimming and J lost 9 bases, with 14 bases between them. This CDR3 spans 13 amino acids. CDR3 residues: CASSPGGTQSYTF. CDR3 nucleotide sequence: TGTGCCAGCTCACCGGGTGGGACACAAAGCTACACCTTC.

This clone was seen once. V and J are TRBV5-1 and TRBJ2-2; 14 bases line up with TRBD2. V lost 4 bases, J lost 0 bases, and 5 bases stayed unmatched. Germline values: CDR1 SGHRS, CDR2 YFSETQ. CDR3 size: 18 residues. Written as DNA, the CDR3 is TGCGCCAGCAGCCCGCGACTAGCGGGAGGGGCGAACACCGGGGAGCTGTTTTTT. Its protein product is CASSPRLAGGANTGELFF.

The rearrangement joins TRBV7-8 to TRBJ2-1; D ambiguous. Germline V gene data show CDR1 as SGHVS and CDR2 as FQNEAQ. The V end lost 4 bases, the J end lost 5 bases, and 12 bases lay between the germline ends. This CDR3 region has 14 residues. In DNA, the CDR3 is TGTGCCAGCAGCTCGCTTCTGATAAACAATGAGCAGTTCTTC. It is translated as CASSSLLINNEQFF. Variable domain in full (rest from reference TRBV7-8 and TRBJ2-1): GAGVSQSPRYKVAKRGQDVALRCDPISGHVSLFWYQQALGQGPEFLTYFQNEAQLDKSGLPSDRFFAERPEGSVSTLKIQRTQQEDSAVYLCASSSLLINNEQFFGPGTRLTVL.

This clone was observed a few times. J is TRBJ2-7 and V is TRBV4-2; no definite D call. In germline, CDR1 is LGHNA, CDR2 YNFKEQ. The CDR3 is 13 amino acids. The V end was cut by 4 bases, the J end by 0 bases, with 7 bases between. This CDR3 reads CASSPTDSYEQYF. CDR3 in DNA: TGTGCCAGCAGCCCTACGGACTCCTACGAGCAGTACTTC.

This chain joins TRBV7-2 and TRBJ1-4; D remains ambiguous. Germline V gene lookup returns CDR1 SGHTA and CDR2 FQGNSA. V dropped 5 bases and J dropped 3 bases, with 10 bases sitting between them. The CDR3 covers 14 residues. CDR3 DNA sequence: TGTGCCAGCAGCCTGAGCTGGGCTAATGAAAAACTGTTTTTT. This encodes CASSLSWANEKLFF.

The V call is TRBV28, the J call TRBJ1-2; 9 bases align to TRBD1. Germline assignment: CDR1 MDHEN and CDR2 SYDVKM. The CDR3 is 12 residues long. The V and J ends lost 6 bases and 12 bases, in that order; junction bases with no gene match: 8. CDR3 DNA: TGTGCCAGCAGCCTCAGGACAGGGGTGAACACCTTC. The encoded protein is CASSLRTGVNTF.

The chain couples TRBV11-2 to TRBJ1-5; D is unclear. Germline V CDR1 and CDR2: SGHAT, FQNNGV. With 1 base removed from V and 5 bases from J, the gap between germline ends came to 6 bases. This CDR3 is 13 amino acids long. The DNA of the CDR3 is TGTGCCAGCAGCTTAGTAGGGCATCAGCCCCAGCATTTT. As protein: CASSLVGHQPQHF.

The V call is TRBV6-6, the J call TRBJ2-7; 7 nucleotides align to TRBD2. The CDR3 has 12 amino acids. Trimming removed 1 base from V and 7 bases from J; junction bases left unmatched: 1. Germline V gene data show CDR1 as MNHNY and CDR2 as SVGAGI (reference sequence). The chain's CDR3 is CASSYLGGEQYF. The CDR3 nucleotides read TGTGCCAGCAGTTACTTGGGGGGGGAGCAGTACTTC.

V and J are TRBV29-1 and TRBJ2-7; D uncertain. The CDR3 runs 8 residues. Trimming took 6 bases from V and 10 from J, leaving 7 bases between them. Germline CDR1 reads SQVTM; CDR2 reads ANQGSEA. The DNA for the CDR3 is TGCAGCGTGGGCGACCAGTACTTC. It codes for CSVGDQYF.

The J gene is TRBJ2-1, the V gene TRBV2; 7 nucleotides match TRBD1. The V and J ends lost 11 bases and 5 bases, in that order; junction bases with no gene match: 12. Germline CDR1 and CDR2: SNHLY and FYNNEI. The CDR3 is 14 amino acids. CDR3 sequence: CADAPGGINNEQFF. The CDR3 DNA reads as TGTGCCGACGCACCAGGGGGTATAAACAATGAGCAGTTCTTC. Full variable domain (rest looked up from reference TRBV2 and TRBJ2-1): EPEVTQTPSHQVTQMGQEVILRCVPISNHLYFYWYRQILGQKVEFLVSFYNNEISEKSEIFDDQFSVERPDGSNFTLKIRSTKLEDSAMYFCADAPGGINNEQFFGPGTRLTVL.

The chain combines TRBV7-9 with TRBJ1-1; 7 bases match TRBD1. The CDR3 runs 15 residues. Looked up from germline, CDR1 is SEHNR and CDR2 is FQNEAQ (reference sequence). The J segment lost 1 base and the V segment lost 5 bases, leaving 7 bases of the junction unmatched. CDR3 in amino acids: CASSTRGGSNTEAFF. CDR3 sequence (DNA): TGTGCCAGCAGCACCAGAGGGGGCTCGAACACTGAAGCTTTCTTT.

This clone was recorded once. V is TRBV9 and J is TRBJ1-6, with 9 nucleotides matching TRBD1. After removal of 3 bases from V and 7 bases from J, the junction contained 5 bases not matched to a gene. This CDR3 is built from 15 residues. Germline CDR1 and CDR2: SGDLS and YYNGEE. As DNA, the CDR3 is TGTGCCAGCAGCGAGGGGACAGGGTCAAATTCACCCCTCCACTTT. Translating it yields CASSEGTGSNSPLHF.

The chain is built from TRBV18 and TRBJ1-5; TRBD1 matches at 7 bases. Germline V gene data show CDR1 as KGHSH and CDR2 as LQKENI. J gave up 5 bases and V 9 bases, and 10 bases lay outside the gene matches. The CDR3 runs 14 residues. The CDR3, as DNA: TGTGCCAGTACCCAAGGGGGCGAGCATCAGCCCCAGCATTTT. Protein sequence: CASTQGGEHQPQHF.